Here is one T cell receptor beta chain with its context. It lacks a known antigen. No qualities accompany the bases; no much larger clone lies one base away. This sample was taken from a study of OX40 agonist ivuxolimab in advanced cancers. Notes on the research overall: The costimulatory receptor OX40 (CD134) was targeted by ivuxolimab, a fully human IgG2 agonistic monoclonal antibody. Intravenous ivuxolimab was administered to patients every 2 weeks at six dose levels: 0.01, 0.1, 0.3, 1.5, 3 and 10 mg/kg. Among the roughly 52 dose-escalation patients, some 20 had hepatocellular carcinoma, 15 or so melanoma, 9 renal cell carcinoma and 9 head and neck cancer. In the dose-escalation cohort, around four fifths of patients were male, and the mean age was approximately 64 years, with a range of about 23 to 85. Prior anti-PD-1, anti-PD-L1 or anti-CTLA-4 therapy was permitted, and checkpoint inhibitors had been received by roughly 42% of dose-escalation patients. Partial responses occurred in three dose-escalation patients, of whom one had hepatocellular carcinoma and two had cutaneous melanoma. Peripheral TCRbeta sequencing aimed to test whether ivuxolimab altered TCR sequence diversity and caused clonal T-cell expansion. The monotherapy dose-escalation portion (N of about 57 patients) of the phase I ivuxolimab trial is reported in the paper. What the research found in general, with its limitations: Clonal expansion of both CD4+ and CD8+ blood T cells was observed from baseline to week 6 at doses 0.1 to 3.0 mg/kg. Low levels of normalized T-cell clonal expansion were also seen in some patients who did not respond. In the 0.1-3.0 mg/kg groups, partial responders had among the lowest normalized peripheral clonal expansion, particularly in CD8+ T cells. After ivuxolimab, expanded clones were on average more numerous among CD8+ T cells than among CD4+ T cells. The antigen specificity of the clonally expanded peripheral T cells was not determined.

The germline V gene (reference sequence) sets CDR1 to LNHNV and CDR2 to YYDKDF. The CDR3, cysteine through phenylalanine, is 14 amino acids long. The only DNA kept is the CDR3, 42 bases in frame from the first base. V has 3 bases trimmed and J has 7 bases trimmed; junction bases matching no gene number 4. The trial excluded patients who had a history of autoimmune disease or who were on systemic immunosuppression. Peripheral blood for TCR sequencing was drawn from every dose cohort at baseline, at cycle 4 day 1 and at cycle 7 day 1. Samples were obtained from an open-label, multicenter, first-in-human phase I dose-escalation trial of ivuxolimab. Adults with locally advanced or metastatic melanoma, renal cell, hepatocellular, or head and neck squamous cell carcinoma were enrolled in the trial. Before TCR sequencing, CD4+ T cells and CD8+ T cells were sorted from peripheral blood as separate populations.

To sequence the TCRbeta CDR3 region, genomic DNA was isolated from the sorted cells. The immunoSEQ Assay was used to sequence the TCRbeta CDR3 regions. The source is immuneACCESS, and TCRdb retained only in-frame sequences with V and J called. Part of the clones is not carried over; for the studies checked, unresolved V genes explain less than half of this, and the remainder is unexplained. The sample includes about 56,000 clones, with 65% to 85% observed a single time. Roughly 3.2% of the sample is in the top ten clones. Material: CD4+ or CD8+ T cells sorted from blood, obtained in a trial of the OX40 agonist ivuxolimab. The TCR was taken from an adult with an advanced solid tumor such as melanoma, head and neck, liver or kidney cancer. The rearranged chain carries TRBV15 and TRBJ1-4, and 8 junctional nucleotides match TRBD1. The CDR3 corresponds to CATSRDRVGEKLFF. The nucleotides read TGTGCCACCAGCAGGGACAGGGTCGGTGAAAAACTGTTTTTT.